Reported below is one T cell receptor beta chain. The sample comes from a study of OX40 agonist ivuxolimab in advanced cancers. CDR1 WSHSY and CDR2 SAAADI come from the germline V gene. CDR3 length equals 13 residues. Trimming took 3 bases from V and 8 from J, leaving 13 bases between them. Sequenced by immunoSEQ multiplex PCR; TCRdb stores in-frame clones only, minus some. This table holds over 35,000 clones, 80% to 90% found once. The chain joins TRBV10-2 to TRBJ1-2; D is undetermined. Sequences were derived from CD4+ or CD8+ T cells sorted from blood, sampled in a trial of the OX40 agonist ivuxolimab. The TCR originated in an adult with an advanced solid tumor such as melanoma, head and neck, liver or kidney cancer. The CDR3 DNA is TGCGCCAGCAGTGAAGGCAGGTTCGGCGGCTACACCTTC. Amino acid sequence: CASSEGRFGGYTF.